This paragraph covers one TCR beta chain sequence. The antigen remains undetermined. The CDR3 runs 19 residues. Germline-derived CDR1 and CDR2 are GTSNPN and SVGIG (reference sequence). V was clipped by 1 base and J by 4 bases; unmatched bases: 12. This sample's time point: blood from clinic visit 5 months post-surgery; TSC patient then seizure free. The sequenced cases were selected for having the highest brain T cell transcript signatures. Before surgery, patients took at least one anti-epileptic drug. This specimen comes from a study of brain T cells in children with intractable seizures. Notes on the study in general: Viral specificity was inferred only from CDR3 similarity; HCMV serostatus was unknown.

Assay used: immunoSEQ multiplex PCR; TCRdb lists only in-frame clones, some missing. The sample holds about 340,000 clones, nearly 95% seen once. The TCR originated in a boy in the first two years of life with tuberous sclerosis and intractable seizures. Sequenced here: peripheral blood, sampled more than 4 months after surgery. The chain uses TRBV30 and TRBJ2-2; TRBD2 matches 13 bases. The CDR3 DNA reads as TGTGCCTGGAGTGCGCGCGGGAGACTAGCGGGAGGTTTCACCGGGGAGCTGTTTTTT. This translates into CAWSARGRLAGGFTGELFF. The entire variable domain, with the rest obtained from reference TRBV30 and TRBJ2-2, is as follows: SQTIHQWPATLVQPVGSPLSLECTVEGTSNPNLYWYRQAAGRGLQLLFYSVGIGQISSEVPQNLSASRPQDRQFILSSKKLLLSDSGFYLCAWSARGRLAGGFTGELFFGEGSRLTVL.